These 3 T cell receptor beta chains were sequenced from one sample in a study of beta chain features in type 1 diabetes. Reverse transcription of all isolated RNA meant that expressed TCRB transcripts were sequenced. Generated by immunoSEQ multiplex PCR, the TCRdb table keeps only in-frame clones and is missing some. The sample consists of some 410,000 clones, 10% to 12% of them appearing once. Sequencing was carried out using naive CD4+ T cells from blood. The receptors here all came from a woman aged 18 to 35 in good health.

This clone was observed a few times. J is TRBJ2-1 and V is TRBV6-5; possibly TRBD1 for D (6 bases). Trimming cost V 8 bases and J 13 bases, with 24 bases left between them. Per the germline V gene, CDR1 is MNHEY and CDR2 is SVGAGI. The CDR3 is 14 amino acids. CDR3 in amino acids: CASSPYLDSRGQFF. DNA of the CDR3: TGTGCCAGCTCACCTTATCTGGACAGCCGGGGCCAGTTCTTC.

This chain links TRBV9 with TRBJ2-6; possibly TRBD2 for D (5 bases). Germline V lookup: CDR1 SGDLS, CDR2 YYNGEE. The CDR3 has 15 residues. V lost 0 bases, J lost 3 bases, and 7 bases lay in between. The CDR3 spells CASSVARDGANVLTF. In DNA, the CDR3 is TGTGCCAGCAGCGTAGCTCGGGATGGGGCCAACGTCCTGACTTTC.

There are a few counts of this clone. The J gene is TRBJ2-1, the V gene TRBV6-5; tentative D call: TRBD1 (6 bases). The germline V gene encodes CDR1 MNHEY and CDR2 SVGAGI. Between the trimmed V and J ends, which lost 6 bases and 3 bases, there was a span of 12 bases. CDR3 length: 14 amino acids. For the CDR3, the DNA is TGTGCCAGCAGATTAACAGGGTTCTACAATGAGCAGTTCTTC. Its protein is CASRLTGFYNEQFF.